Presented here are 31 T cell receptor beta chains from one specimen sequenced in a study of post-analysis software for immune sequencing data. TCR beta cDNA libraries had unique molecular identifiers. One entry per CDR3 protein results from TCRdb running MiXCR on the PCR reads. The sample includes approximately 630,000 distinct CDR3 sequences, roughly three fifths of them seen just once. These receptors are not linked to any known antigen. Findings and limits, study-wide: When patients were compared with controls, a handful of TRBV segments were more frequent, TRBV5-6, TRBV5-1 and TRBV20-1 among them.

Sequencing was performed on blood. The receptors come from a girl aged 2-10 years with multiple sclerosis.

This clonotype was found a few times. The V call is TRBV6-2 or TRBV6-3, the J call TRBJ2-5, with 9 bases aligning to TRBD2. CDR1 MNHEY and CDR2 SVGEGT come from the germline V gene. The V gene end was trimmed by 6 bases and the J gene end by 10 bases; junction bases not matched to a gene: 12. CDR3 length: 14 residues. The CDR3 coding sequence is TGTGCCAGCAGACCTAGCGGGGCCTCCTCTCTCCAGTACTTC. Its translation: CASRPSGASSLQYF.

In its sample, this clonotype was seen a few times. The chain carries TRBV29-1 and TRBJ2-5; no clear D gene. The CDR3 runs 12 residues. V lost 3 bases and J 5 bases, leaving 10 bases between the germline ends. The germline V gene has CDR1 SQVTM and CDR2 ANQGSEA. In nucleotides, the CDR3 is TGCAGCGTTGACACATATGGGGAGACCCAGTACTTC. Its translation: CSVDTYGETQYF.

This clonotype was detected a few times. At one end, the junction sequence differs from germline, possibly due to a read error. The chain carries TRBV5-1 and TRBJ2-3; TRBD1 matches 8 bases. Germline V gene data show CDR1 as SGHRS and CDR2 as YFSETQ. This CDR3 has 14 residues. CDR3 protein: CASSLVQGADTQYF. Written as DNA, the CDR3 is TGCGCTAGCAGCTTGGTACAGGGGGCAGATACGCAGTATTTT.

The chain is built from TRBV5-1 and TRBJ2-6, with D perhaps TRBD2 (5 bases). V shed 4 bases and J shed 0 bases, with 11 bases lying between them. Germline CDR1 is SGHRS and CDR2 is YFSETQ. CDR3 length: 16 amino acids. Here the CDR3 DNA reads TGCGCCAGCAGCCAAGGGAGCTACTCTGGGGCCAACGTCCTGACTTTC. Translation gives CASSQGSYSGANVLTF.

The V gene is TRBV4-1, the J gene TRBJ1-1, with unresolved D. The germline gives CDR1 MGHRA, CDR2 YSYEKL. CDR3 length equals 13 residues. The V and J ends lost 5 bases and 5 bases respectively, with 12 bases between them. CDR3 in amino acids: CASSSSWETEAFF. CDR3 nucleotide sequence: TGCGCCAGCAGCTCCTCTTGGGAGACTGAAGCTTTCTTT.

CDR3: CASSLSAGETYNEQFF. Here the CDR3 DNA reads TGTGCCAGCAGTTTATCGGCAGGGGAGACATACAATGAGCAGTTCTTC. The chain couples TRBV27 to TRBJ2-1, with D possibly being TRBD1 (6 bases). This CDR3 is 16 amino acids long. Germline assignment: CDR1 MNHEY and CDR2 SMNVEV (reference sequence). V lost 0 bases and J 4 bases, leaving 13 bases between the germline ends.

V gene TRBV30 combines with J gene TRBJ2-3, with unresolved D. CDR1 and CDR2 (germline): GTSNPN, SVGIG (reference sequence). The length of the CDR3 is 14 residues. Deletions cut 0 bases from V and 2 bases from J, with 9 bases between. The CDR3 coding sequence is TGTGCCTGGAGTGTATCGAGCGCCACAGATACGCAGTATTTT. Translation: CAWSVSSATDTQYF.

The V and J genes are TRBV20-1 and TRBJ2-1; D call uncertain. CDR1 is DFQATT, CDR2 SNEGSKA, per germline (reference sequence). The CDR3 has 14 amino acids. Trimming took 3 bases from V and 5 from J, leaving 14 bases between them. CDR3 sequence: CSARVKGINNEQFF. The CDR3 region has the DNA TGCAGTGCTAGGGTCAAAGGGATTAACAATGAGCAGTTCTTC.

CDR3 nucleotides: TGCAGTGCTAGACTCCCCACAGGGGGCGGTCAGCCCCAGCATTTT. This translates into CSARLPTGGGQPQHF. The chain couples TRBV20-1 to TRBJ1-5, with 9 bases that match TRBD1. CDR3 length: 15 amino acids. Trimming took 2 bases from V and 6 from J; bases not matched to a gene: 8. CDR1 and CDR2 (germline): DFQATT, SNEGSKA (reference sequence).

The chain couples TRBV29-1 to TRBJ1-1; D remains unclear. V was pared by 6 bases and J by 0 bases, with 14 bases between. The CDR3 spans 14 residues. Germline V gives CDR1 SQVTM, CDR2 ANQGSEA. CDR3 nucleotide sequence: TGCAGCGTCACCCTTAGGCAGATGAACACTGAAGCTTTCTTT. The encoded protein is CSVTLRQMNTEAFF.

This rearrangement joins TRBV10-3 to TRBJ2-7; TRBD2 is a possible D gene (5 bases). Trimming removed 10 bases at V and 2 bases at J, with 15 bases between. CDR1 and CDR2 (germline): ENHRY, SYGVKD. The CDR3 runs 13 residues. The CDR3 region is CASATREPYEQYF. CDR3 nucleotides: TGTGCCAGCGCCACCCGGGAACCCTACGAGCAGTACTTC.

The chain has TRBV7-9 and TRBJ1-4, with D possibly being TRBD1 (5 bases). V was pared by 7 bases and J by 1 base, with 19 bases between. CDR1 is SEHNR, CDR2 FQNEAQ, per germline (reference sequence). The CDR3 is 17 residues long. The CDR3 protein is CASTTGPPEGTNEKLFF. The DNA of the CDR3 is TGTGCCAGCACGACGGGACCCCCGGAAGGAACTAATGAAAAACTGTTTTTT.

This chain links TRBV7-9 with TRBJ2-5; maybe TRBD1 (5 bases). Trimming stripped 2 bases from V and 2 bases from J, with 12 bases between. This CDR3 has 15 amino acids. The germline CDR1 and CDR2 sequences are SEHNR and FQNEAQ (reference sequence). DNA of the CDR3: TGTGCCAGCAGCTTACTAACAGGAGATCAAGAGACCCAGTACTTC. Translating gives CASSLLTGDQETQYF.

CDR3 DNA: TGCGCCAGCAGCCACAGGGGGATCTCTAGCACAGATACGCAGTATTTT. The encoded protein is CASSHRGISSTDTQYF. This sequence joins TRBV5-1 and TRBJ2-3; the match to TRBD1 covers 8 bases. The V gene end was trimmed by 4 bases and the J gene end by 0 bases; junction bases not matched to a gene: 7. The CDR3 runs to 16 residues. Germline CDR1 and CDR2: SGHRS and YFSETQ.

The chain couples TRBV24-1 to TRBJ2-5; 7 bases line up with TRBD1. The germline CDR1 and CDR2 sequences are KGHDR and SFDVKD. CDR3 size: 13 residues. J gave up 6 bases and V 7 bases, and 7 bases lay outside the gene matches. CDR3 in amino acids: CATSPARGKTQYF. In nucleotides, the CDR3 is TGTGCCACCAGCCCGGCCAGGGGGAAGACCCAGTACTTC.

The chain employs TRBV10-3 and TRBJ1-2; 8 nucleotides line up with TRBD1. CDR1 and CDR2 from the germline V gene are ENHRY and SYGVKD. There are 17 residues in the CDR3. The trim removed 5 bases at V and 0 bases at J, leaving 11 bases unmatched. The DNA for the CDR3 is TGTGCCATCAGTCTGGGACAGGATACTACTTCTAACTATGGCTACACCTTC. Its translation is CAISLGQDTTSNYGYTF.

V gene TRBV30 combines with J gene TRBJ1-2, with TRBD1 matching 8 bases. The CDR3 runs to 12 residues. The ends lost 1 base at V and 7 bases at J; junction bases unmatched: 2. Germline assignment: CDR1 GTSNPN and CDR2 SVGIG (reference sequence). The CDR3 sequence is CAWSGTGSGYTF. CDR3 in DNA: TGTGCCTGGAGTGGGACAGGGTCTGGCTACACCTTC.

This clonotype was counted a few times. The rearrangement links TRBV10-3 to TRBJ2-1; TRBD2 matches 9 bases. The trim removed 4 bases at V and 5 bases at J, leaving 6 bases unmatched. This CDR3 has 15 residues. Germline CDR1 is ENHRY and CDR2 is SYGVKD. The DNA for the CDR3 is TGTGCCATCAGTGGTGTAGCGGGAGCTAACAATGAGCAGTTCTTC. The encoded protein is CAISGVAGANNEQFF.

J is TRBJ1-2 and V is TRBV7-9; tentatively, D is TRBD1 (5 bases). V was pared by 5 bases and J by 5 bases, with 12 bases between. This CDR3 is built from 13 residues. The germline V gene has CDR1 SEHNR and CDR2 FQNEAQ (reference sequence). CDR3 protein: CASSQDSPYGYTF. CDR3 bases: TGTGCCAGCAGCCAAGACAGCCCGTATGGCTACACCTTC.

The chain couples TRBV20-1 to TRBJ1-5; tentatively, D is TRBD1 (5 bases). The CDR3 sequence is 15 residues long. Germline V gene lookup returns CDR1 DFQATT and CDR2 SNEGSKA (reference sequence). Trimming left V 1 base short and J 1 base short, with 11 bases between. Here the CDR3 reads CSARVAAGSNQPQHF. DNA for the CDR3: TGCAGTGCTAGAGTCGCGGCAGGGAGCAATCAGCCCCAGCATTTT.

The J gene is TRBJ2-1, the V gene TRBV6-2 or TRBV6-3; D gene ambiguous. V was shortened by 0 bases and J by 8 bases, with 5 bases between the two germline ends. Germline V lookup: CDR1 MNHEY, CDR2 SVGEGT. The CDR3 loop spans 12 amino acids. The CDR3 protein is CASSYSLDEQFF. CDR3 bases: TGTGCCAGCAGTTACTCGCTGGATGAGCAGTTCTTC.

The chain links TRBV7-2 to TRBJ1-2; possibly TRBD1 for D (5 bases). This CDR3 comprises 14 residues. Germline CDR1 SGHTA, CDR2 FQGNSA. Trimming took off 2 bases at V and 7 bases at J, with 14 bases between the two ends. The CDR3 DNA sequence: TGTGCCAGCAGCTTATCGGGGGGTTCGGGTGGCTACACCTTC. Protein sequence: CASSLSGGSGGYTF.

The gene calls are TRBV12-3 or TRBV12-4 and TRBJ2-1, with D possibly being TRBD2 (6 bases). CDR3 size: 18 residues. Trimming removed 4 bases from V and 7 bases from J, with 26 bases in between. As DNA, the CDR3 is TGTGCCAGCAGTTCTTCCCCCGGGAGAGTTCATTCACATAATGAGCAGTTCTTC. Protein product: CASSSSPGRVHSHNEQFF.

The chain recombines TRBV10-3 with TRBJ1-2, with 12 bases aligning to TRBD1. The CDR3 has 15 amino acids. The V gene end was trimmed by 3 bases and the J gene end by 8 bases; junction bases not matched to a gene: 7. CDR1 is ENHRY and CDR2 is SYGVKD in the germline V gene. The CDR3 protein is CAISDLEGTGGGYTF. For the CDR3, the DNA is TGTGCCATCAGTGATTTGGAAGGGACAGGGGGCGGCTACACCTTC.

This clonotype appeared a few times. The chain joins TRBV6-5 to TRBJ1-2; D is unclear. V was clipped by 6 bases and J by 0 bases, with 11 bases between them. Germline loops: CDR1 MNHEY, CDR2 SVGAGI. The CDR3 covers 14 residues. The CDR3: CASRDGPPNYGYTF. In DNA form, the CDR3 reads TGTGCCAGCAGGGATGGACCTCCTAACTATGGCTACACCTTC.

In its sample, this clonotype was seen a few times. The rearrangement joins TRBV24-1 to TRBJ2-3; tentative D call: TRBD2 (5 bases). The CDR3 is 15 amino acids. Per the germline V gene, CDR1 is KGHDR and CDR2 is SFDVKD. With 10 bases removed from V and 0 bases from J, the gap between germline ends came to 16 bases. The CDR3 here is CATASSGRSTDTQYF. In DNA form, the CDR3 reads TGTGCCACAGCATCTTCGGGAAGGAGCACAGATACGCAGTATTTT.

Here the CDR3 reads CASTTLVRSHYGYTF. The CDR3 DNA sequence: TGTGCCAGCACCACTCTCGTCAGGAGCCACTATGGCTACACCTTC. V usage is TRBV11-2 and J usage is TRBJ1-2; D remains unclear. The germline V gene encodes CDR1 SGHAT and CDR2 FQNNGV. The CDR3 covers 15 residues. Trimming cost V 7 bases and J 3 bases, with 18 bases left between them.

The chain carries TRBV9 and TRBJ1-2; no firm D call. Looked up from germline, CDR1 is SGDLS and CDR2 is YYNGEE. The CDR3 sequence is 13 residues long. The V and J ends lost 1 base and 4 bases respectively, with 8 bases between them. CDR3 in DNA: TGTGCCAGCAGCGTATCGGAGGCCTATGGCTACACCTTC. This encodes CASSVSEAYGYTF.

Only a few counts were recorded for this clonotype. The rearrangement uses TRBV7-2 and TRBJ1-2, with 7 bases matching TRBD1. The CDR3 contains 15 residues. V trimming: 7 bases; J trimming: 2 bases; junction bases outside the gene matches: 10. Germline CDR1 is SGHTA and CDR2 is FQGNSA. CDR3 in amino acids: CASTTWGTDNYGYTF. In DNA form, the CDR3 reads TGTGCCAGCACCACTTGGGGGACAGACAACTATGGCTACACCTTC.

The gene calls are TRBV5-5 and TRBJ2-1; D remains ambiguous. CDR3 size: 16 residues. V shed 1 base and J shed 2 bases, with 13 bases lying between them. Germline V CDR1 and CDR2: SGHKS, YYEKEE (reference sequence). CDR3: CASSLSGRDPYNEQFF. The CDR3 nucleotides read TGTGCCAGCAGCTTGTCGGGTAGGGATCCCTACAATGAGCAGTTCTTC.

The gene calls are TRBV10-2 and TRBJ2-7; 7 nucleotides align to TRBD1. The tail of the sequence fits TRBJ2-4 better, so the J call may be wrong. This CDR3 is built from 14 residues. Germline CDR1 WSHSY, CDR2 SAAADI. CDR3 DNA: TGCGCCAGCAGGGACAGGAGTAATAGAAACATTCAGTACTTC. Translation: CASRDRSNRNIQYF.